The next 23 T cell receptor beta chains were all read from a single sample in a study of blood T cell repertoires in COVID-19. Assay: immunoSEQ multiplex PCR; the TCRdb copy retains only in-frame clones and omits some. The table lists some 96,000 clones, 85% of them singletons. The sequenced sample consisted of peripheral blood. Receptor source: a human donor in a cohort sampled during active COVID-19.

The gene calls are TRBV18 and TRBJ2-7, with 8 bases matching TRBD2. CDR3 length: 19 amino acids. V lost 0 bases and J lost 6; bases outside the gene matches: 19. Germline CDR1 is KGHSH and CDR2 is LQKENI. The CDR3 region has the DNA TGTGCCAGCTCACCACCGTCGAGAAGCGGGAGTGGGACTGTCTCCGAGCAGTACTTC. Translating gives CASSPPSRSGSGTVSEQYF.

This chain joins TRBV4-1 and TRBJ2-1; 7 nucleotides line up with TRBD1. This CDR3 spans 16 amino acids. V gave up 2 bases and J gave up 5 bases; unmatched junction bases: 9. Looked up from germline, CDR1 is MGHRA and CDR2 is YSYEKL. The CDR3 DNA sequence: TGCGCCAGCAGCCAAAACACCGGGACAGCTCACAATGAGCAGTTCTTC. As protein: CASSQNTGTAHNEQFF.

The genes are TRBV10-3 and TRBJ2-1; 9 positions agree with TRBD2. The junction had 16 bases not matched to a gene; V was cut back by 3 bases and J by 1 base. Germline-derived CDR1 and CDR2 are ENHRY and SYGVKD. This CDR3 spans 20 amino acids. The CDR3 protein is CAISDSDGGSGRSSYNEQFF. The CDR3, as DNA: TGTGCCATCAGTGATTCTGACGGGGGTAGCGGGAGATCGTCCTACAATGAGCAGTTCTTC.

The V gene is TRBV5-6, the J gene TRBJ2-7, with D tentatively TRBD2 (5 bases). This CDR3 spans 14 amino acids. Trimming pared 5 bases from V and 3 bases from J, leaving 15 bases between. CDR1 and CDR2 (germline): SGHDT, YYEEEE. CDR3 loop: CASRAGGSIYEQYF. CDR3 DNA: TGTGCCAGCAGGGCGGGCGGGTCCATCTACGAGCAGTACTTC.

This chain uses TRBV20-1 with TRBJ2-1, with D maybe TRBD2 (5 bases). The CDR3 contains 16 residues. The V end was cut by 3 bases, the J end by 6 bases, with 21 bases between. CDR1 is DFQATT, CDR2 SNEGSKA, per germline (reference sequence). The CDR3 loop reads CSASGPRNGGRNEQFF. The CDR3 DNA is TGCAGTGCTAGTGGCCCTAGGAACGGAGGTCGCAATGAGCAGTTCTTC.

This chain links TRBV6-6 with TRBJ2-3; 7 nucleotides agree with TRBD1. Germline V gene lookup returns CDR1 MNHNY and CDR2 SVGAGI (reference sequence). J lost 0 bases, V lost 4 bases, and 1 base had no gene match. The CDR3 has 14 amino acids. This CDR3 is CASSLTGSTDTQYF. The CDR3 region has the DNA TGTGCCAGCAGTTTGACAGGGAGCACAGATACGCAGTATTTT.

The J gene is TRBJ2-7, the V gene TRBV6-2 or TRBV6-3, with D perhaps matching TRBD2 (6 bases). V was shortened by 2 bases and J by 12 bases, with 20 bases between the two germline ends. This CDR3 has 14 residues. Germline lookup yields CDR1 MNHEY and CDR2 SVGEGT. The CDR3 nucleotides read TGTGCCAGCAGTTACCCAAACTCTGACCGGGAGTGGTACTTC. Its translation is CASSYPNSDREWYF.

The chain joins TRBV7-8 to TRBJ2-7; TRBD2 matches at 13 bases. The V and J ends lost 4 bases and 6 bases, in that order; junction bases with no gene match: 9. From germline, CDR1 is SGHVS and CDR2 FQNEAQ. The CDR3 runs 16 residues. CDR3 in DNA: TGTGCCAGCAGCTCACTACCGGGACTAGCGGGATCCGAGCAGTACTTC. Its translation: CASSSLPGLAGSEQYF.

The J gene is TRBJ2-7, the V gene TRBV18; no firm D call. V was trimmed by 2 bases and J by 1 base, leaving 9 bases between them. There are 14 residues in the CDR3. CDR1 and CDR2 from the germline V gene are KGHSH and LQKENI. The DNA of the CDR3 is TGTGCCAGCTCACCAGATGCGCTTTCCTACGAGCAGTACTTC. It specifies CASSPDALSYEQYF.

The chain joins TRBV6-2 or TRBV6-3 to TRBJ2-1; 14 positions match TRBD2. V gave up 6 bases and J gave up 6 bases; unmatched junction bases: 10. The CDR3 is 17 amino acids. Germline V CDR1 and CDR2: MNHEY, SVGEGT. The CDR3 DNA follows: TGTGCCAGCAGCCCCGGATGGGGGACTAGCGGGAGCAATGAGCAGTTCTTC. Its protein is CASSPGWGTSGSNEQFF.

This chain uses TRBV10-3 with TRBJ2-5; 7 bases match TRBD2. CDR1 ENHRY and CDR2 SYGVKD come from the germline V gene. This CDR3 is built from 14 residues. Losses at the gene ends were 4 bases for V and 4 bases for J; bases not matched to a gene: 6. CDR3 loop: CAISGTSVSETQYF. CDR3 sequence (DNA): TGTGCCATCAGTGGGACTAGTGTCTCAGAGACCCAGTACTTC.

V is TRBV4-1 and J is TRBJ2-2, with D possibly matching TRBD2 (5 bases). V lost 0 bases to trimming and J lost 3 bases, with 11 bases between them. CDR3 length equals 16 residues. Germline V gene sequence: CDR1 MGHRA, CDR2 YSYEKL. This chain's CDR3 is CASSQEGSVYTGELFF. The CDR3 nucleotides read TGCGCCAGCAGCCAAGAAGGTAGCGTCTACACCGGGGAGCTGTTTTTT.

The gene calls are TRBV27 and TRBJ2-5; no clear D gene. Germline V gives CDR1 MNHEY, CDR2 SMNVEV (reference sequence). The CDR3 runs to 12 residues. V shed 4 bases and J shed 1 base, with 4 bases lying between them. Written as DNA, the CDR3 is TGTGCCAGCAGTTACTGCCAAGAGACCCAGTACTTC. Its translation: CASSYCQETQYF.

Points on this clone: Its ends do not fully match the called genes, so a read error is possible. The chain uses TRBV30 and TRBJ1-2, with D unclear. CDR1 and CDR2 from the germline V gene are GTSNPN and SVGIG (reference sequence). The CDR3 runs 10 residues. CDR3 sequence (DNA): TGTGCCTGGAGCCGGGGAAGTGCCGCCTTC. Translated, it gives CAWSRGSAAF.

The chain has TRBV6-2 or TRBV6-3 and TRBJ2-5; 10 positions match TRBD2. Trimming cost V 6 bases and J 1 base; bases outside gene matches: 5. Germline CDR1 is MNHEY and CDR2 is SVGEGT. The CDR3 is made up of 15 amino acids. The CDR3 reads CASSAAGGPQETQYF. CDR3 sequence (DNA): TGTGCCAGCAGCGCAGCGGGGGGGCCCCAAGAGACCCAGTACTTC.

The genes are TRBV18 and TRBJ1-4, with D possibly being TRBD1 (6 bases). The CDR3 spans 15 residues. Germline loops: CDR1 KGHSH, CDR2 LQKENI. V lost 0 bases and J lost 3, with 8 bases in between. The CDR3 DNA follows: TGTGCCAGCTCACCACCAGGACAGCCTAATGAAAAACTGTTTTTT. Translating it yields CASSPPGQPNEKLFF. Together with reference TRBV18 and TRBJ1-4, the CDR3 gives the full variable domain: NAGVMQNPRHLVRRRGQEARLRCSPMKGHSHVYWYRQLPEEGLKFMVYLQKENIIDESGMPKERFSAEFPKEGPSILRIQQVVRGDSAAYFCASSPPGQPNEKLFFGSGTQLSVL.

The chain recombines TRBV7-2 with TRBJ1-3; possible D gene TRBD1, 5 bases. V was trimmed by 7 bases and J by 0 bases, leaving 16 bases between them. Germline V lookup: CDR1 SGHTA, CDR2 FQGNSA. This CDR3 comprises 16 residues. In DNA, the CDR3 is TGTGCCAGCACCGAGCAGGGCCCCTACTCTGGAAACACCATATATTTT. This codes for CASTEQGPYSGNTIYF.

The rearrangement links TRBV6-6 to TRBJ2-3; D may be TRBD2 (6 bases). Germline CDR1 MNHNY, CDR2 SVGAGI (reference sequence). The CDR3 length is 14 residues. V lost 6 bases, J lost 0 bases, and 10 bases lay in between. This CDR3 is CASSLGGSTDTQYF. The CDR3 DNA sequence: TGTGCCAGCAGCCTCGGAGGGAGCACAGATACGCAGTATTTT.

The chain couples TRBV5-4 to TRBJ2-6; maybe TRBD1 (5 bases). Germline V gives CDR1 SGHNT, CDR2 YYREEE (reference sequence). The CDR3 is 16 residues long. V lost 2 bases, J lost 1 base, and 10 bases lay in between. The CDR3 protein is CASSFYRSSGANVLTF. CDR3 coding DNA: TGTGCCAGCAGCTTTTACAGGTCTTCTGGGGCCAACGTCCTGACTTTC.

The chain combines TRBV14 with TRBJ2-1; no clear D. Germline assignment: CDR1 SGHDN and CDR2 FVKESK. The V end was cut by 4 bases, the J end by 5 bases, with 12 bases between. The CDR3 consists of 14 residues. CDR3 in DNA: TGTGCCAGCAGCCCCTGGCTAGACCACAATGAGCAGTTCTTC. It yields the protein CASSPWLDHNEQFF.

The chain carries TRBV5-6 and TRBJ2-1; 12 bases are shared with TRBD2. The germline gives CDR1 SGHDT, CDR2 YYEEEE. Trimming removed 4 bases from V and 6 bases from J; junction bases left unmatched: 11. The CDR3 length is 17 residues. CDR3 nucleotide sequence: TGTGCCAGCAGCCCCAGGACTAGCGGGACGGCAGGCAATGAGCAGTTCTTC. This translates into CASSPRTSGTAGNEQFF.

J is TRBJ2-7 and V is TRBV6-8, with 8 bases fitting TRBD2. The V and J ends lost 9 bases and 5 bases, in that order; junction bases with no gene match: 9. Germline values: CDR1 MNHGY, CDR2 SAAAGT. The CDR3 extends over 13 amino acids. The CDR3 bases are TGTGCCAGAGCCGGGACTAGTGGCGACGAGCAGTACTTC. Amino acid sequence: CARAGTSGDEQYF.

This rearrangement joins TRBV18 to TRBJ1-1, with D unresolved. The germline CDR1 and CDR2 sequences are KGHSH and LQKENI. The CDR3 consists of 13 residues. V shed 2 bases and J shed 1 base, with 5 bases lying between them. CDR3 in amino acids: CASSPNGNTEAFF. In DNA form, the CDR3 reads TGTGCCAGCTCACCAAACGGGAACACTGAAGCTTTCTTT.